The subject of this entry is one T cell receptor beta chain. The antigen it binds to is not known. Base qualities were left out, and no much larger clone turns up one base away. The CDR3 runs 14 amino acids, cysteine and phenylalanine included. Kept here is only the CDR3 DNA, which spans 42 bases and is read in frame from base 1. CDR1 and CDR2 were assigned from the germline V gene as SGHTA and FQGNSA. V loses 3 bases at its end and J loses 2 bases; junction bases beyond the gene matches: 4. The entry originates in a study of cytomegalovirus exposure and HLA in healthy donors listed by TCRdb under 2017. Concerning the study at large: According to an earlier analysis of 450 to 650 of the donors, about 190 million T cells yielded over 100 million unique TCR beta sequences and 250 to 350 Gb of sequence data. An early release covering 500 to 750 HLA-typed donors comprised about 290 gigabases of sequencing data and 65 million to 100 million unique TCR sequences. The genetic ancestry cluster associated with self-reported Caucasian donors included 81% of the roughly 400 genotyped donors. The study aimed to test whether cataloging public T cell receptors could reveal signatures of past pathogen exposure. The T cell repertoires of under 700 subjects were profiled by immunosequencing and related to cytomegalovirus serostatus. A separate validation cohort of more than 100 different subjects was used in addition to the 666-subject first cohort. The study combined high-throughput TCR immunosequencing, statistical association of individual TCRs with disease status, and machine learning to predict cytomegalovirus infection status. A later analysis re-examined previously published TCR beta repertoires from several hundred donors and added high-resolution HLA genotyping to investigate patterns of TCR occurrence. The later analysis used no new phenotypic data to find candidate immune exposures, relying instead on TCR beta sequences and their occurrence across donors. To decide whether each TCR beta V gene segment behaved as functional or pseudogenic, an earlier analysis of some 600 of the donors relied on high-throughput TCR beta sequencing. Alongside the repertoire data, information on donor age, sex, ethnicity and CMV serostatus was compiled. A later genetic analysis used genome-wide SNP genotypes for about 55% of the 666 donors, treating that subset as a discovery cohort. All discovery cohort repertoires had been generated on a single sequencing platform. Class I and class II HLA loci were covered by the typing at four-digit resolution. The number of donors typed differed by locus, with about 629-630 for A, B, C, DRB1 and DQB1, 522 for DQA1, under 610 for DPA1, and around 430 for DPB1. About five DR-DQ haplotypes were treated as single units for association and clustering because of strong linkage in the cohort. Among around 400 genotyped donors of the cohort, an average of roughly 230,000 unique TCR beta nucleotide sequences was sequenced per donor, of which about 18% were non-productive. The research as a whole found: In a later genetic analysis, a missense DCLRE1C variant was associated with V-gene and J-gene trimming of TCR beta chains, and the association was replicated in an independent cohort. Correlated functional status among segregating V segments might be attributable to linkage disequilibrium, but an unknown experimental factor could not be ruled out. A further reported finding was that TCR beta sequences accurately predicted the HLA-A and HLA-B alleles for most subjects in the first cohort. Because HLA typing was missing for some donors at each locus, association tests included only the typed subset. At a false discovery rate of 0.05, a later analysis linked under 20,000 TCR beta sequences to specific HLA alleles. An earlier analysis of approximately 530 of the donors showed that most TCR beta V segments appeared in productive rearrangements either about 90% or about 30% of the time, which broadly matched IMGT annotations. Some IMGT-functional V segments, including TRBV6-2 and TRBV6-3, could not be distinguished by the 87-base-pair reads and were therefore excluded. For the cohort, immune exposure information was limited to CMV serostatus. In a later genetic analysis, fewer N-insertions in productive TCRs were reported among donors in an Asian-associated ancestry cluster than the approximately 670-donor mean. Most TCR sequences were observed very rarely across donors, whereas some public TCRs were present in many individuals. A cluster of highly shared sequence variants was judged likely to represent a technical artifact of the sequencing pipeline. In both the original and validation cohorts, the classifier was reported to diagnose cytomegalovirus status with high specificity and sensitivity. Only TCR beta chains were sequenced in this cohort, and the absence of alpha or paired-chain data limited detectable features. Several of the top co-occurrence clusters appeared to be linked to parvovirus B19, influenza, CMV and Epstein-Barr virus, according to a later analysis. It was suggested by the authors that the approach could potentially be generalized to other disease states and immunological phenotypes. In a later analysis, the rate of TCR association differed among HLA loci, with DRB1 alleles having the most associated TCRs and HLA-C alleles having the fewest. Strong co-occurrence of HLA alleles, especially DR and DQ, made assigning TCR associations to individual alleles difficult. In a later analysis, most CMV-associated TCR beta chains were found to appear HLA-restricted, with HLA associations seemingly driven largely by CMV exposure. A few of the identified cytomegalovirus-associated TCR beta chains were confirmed in vitro to be specific for cytomegalovirus antigens. Sequencing depth was assumed to be roughly uniform across donors in the presence/absence analyses, though that assumption may not hold. In the study, 150 to 200 TCR beta chains were listed as associated with cytomegalovirus. Because counts were too low, around 17 rarely observed V segments, including chromosome 9 orphons, were left out of the earlier analysis of 500 to 650 of the donors. In a later analysis, HLA-associated TCR beta chains showed more clonal expansion and lower generation probabilities than non-associated chains that were equally common.

Libraries were made using the immunoSEQ multiplex PCR assay. The multiplex PCR relied on a mix of 60 forward primers for TCR Vbeta segments and 13 reverse primers for TCR Jbeta segments. Amplification of the CDR3 region of rearranged TCR beta genes was performed with a multiplex PCR assay on genomic DNA. The Illumina HiSeq System was used to sequence the amplified TCR beta libraries as 87-base-pair reads. Under the source paper's analysis protocol: Across the 700 or so repertoires, a later analysis counted 75 million to 90 million unique TCR beta chains, roughly 11 million of which were shared by at least two donors. Raw reads were error-corrected and collapsed into unique sequences by a nearest-neighbor algorithm in which closely related sequences were merged to remove PCR and sequencing errors. To assign V, D and J gene segments, CDR3 sequences were aligned to IMGT reference sequences. Each retained sequence needed at least a six-nucleotide match to both a V gene segment and a J gene segment. Rearrangements were called productive when the CDR3 lacked stop codons and stayed in frame with V and J; all others were non-productive. Following IMGT convention, CDR3 was defined as the stretch from the second conserved V-encoded cysteine up to the conserved J-encoded phenylalanine. In an earlier analysis of some 550 of the donors, sequences lacking an unambiguous match to a single V gene segment were excluded. In an earlier analysis of some 590 of the donors, a V segment was called functional when productive rearrangements were above 56.7%, and segregating when the standard deviation between donors exceeded 5%. A statistical classification framework was built for diagnosing cytomegalovirus status from the catalog of TCR beta chain sequences. A later analysis assigned V and J genes by comparing TCR nucleotide sequences with IMGT/GENE-DB human TR gene sequences. A later analysis assigned CDR3 sequences and most-parsimonious VDJ recombination scenarios with the TCRdist pipeline. In a later analysis, each TCR beta chain was defined by its CDR3 amino acid sequence together with its V-gene family, and reads without a unique V-gene family were excluded. As a way to deal with suspected cross-contamination and a sequencing artifact, a later analysis dropped 592 nucleotide sequences that were highly shared and had low generation probability. For each public chain, a later analysis derived a clonal expansion index from normalized ranks of inferred template counts within each repertoire. In a later analysis, generation probabilities were computed using a VDJ recombination model fitted to out-of-frame rearrangements, and the results were checked against IGoR. In a later analysis, hypergeometric tests were used to score TCR-TCR, TCR-HLA and TCR-CMV co-occurrence, with a repertoire-size bias correction applied to TCR pairs. False discovery rates were estimated in a later analysis by permuting HLA or CMV assignments 20 times. In a later analysis, co-occurring TCRs were grouped using DBSCAN, and TCRdist sequence similarity was added for clustering within HLA-allele-positive subsets. Repertoires with fewer than 30,000 or more than 120,000 public chains, plus five repertoires with anomalous nucleotide sharing, were excluded from co-occurrence clustering. TCRdb obtained this table from immuneACCESS and retained in-frame rearrangements with V and J assigned. These tables miss some clones; where compared with another copy, unresolved V genes account for less than half of the shortfall, and the remainder is unexplained. D and trimming were read from the DNA, whereas the V and J calls and clone size are those reported in that table. Present in this sample are approximately 76,000 clones, 65% to 75% of which were seen just once. The ten largest clones represent roughly 16% of the sample.

In total, roughly 670 healthy bone marrow donors made up the cohort. At the time of sampling, every cohort member was nominally healthy, though immune exposures that went unrecorded were likely present. The donor was CMV seropositive and was included in the group of 300 or so seropositive cohort members. A peripheral blood sample was collected from each donor, and TCR beta sequencing was performed on peripheral blood mononuclear cells. The Qiagen DNeasy Blood Extraction Kit was used to extract genomic DNA from the blood cell samples. Sample: PBMCs. This clonotype was obtained from a woman aged 35 to 49 in good health and CMV-seropositive. The rearranged chain carries TRBV7-2 and TRBJ2-7, with 7 bases aligning to TRBD1. The CDR3 protein sequence reads: CASSFNRGTYEQYF. The DNA sequence is TGTGCCAGCAGCTTTAACAGGGGAACCTACGAGCAGTACTTC.